The 2 T cell receptor beta chains reported below all come from one sample, sequenced in a study of identifying expanded T cells in peripheral blood. Libraries were prepared by immunoSEQ multiplex PCR; TCRdb keeps only in-frame clonotypes and omits some of them. The table shows roughly 63,000 clones, with about four fifths occurring only once. Sequenced sample: blood. All receptors come from a person aged 18-70 years in good health.

J is TRBJ2-5 and V is TRBV5-6; no clear D gene. Germline V lookup: CDR1 SGHDT, CDR2 YYEEEE. The V gene lost 2 bases and the J gene lost 9 bases, with 11 bases spanning the gap. This CDR3 is 12 amino acids long. This chain's CDR3 is CASSLGNTPQYF. The DNA for the CDR3 is TGTGCCAGCAGCTTAGGGAATACTCCCCAGTACTTC.

This chain joins TRBV5-6 and TRBJ2-2, with D uncertain. There are 13 residues in the CDR3. From germline, CDR1 is SGHDT and CDR2 YYEEEE. V lost 0 bases and J lost 4, with 4 bases in between. CDR3 nucleotides: TGTGCCAGCAGCTTGGGGGTCACCGGGGAGCTGTTTTTT. Translation: CASSLGVTGELFF.